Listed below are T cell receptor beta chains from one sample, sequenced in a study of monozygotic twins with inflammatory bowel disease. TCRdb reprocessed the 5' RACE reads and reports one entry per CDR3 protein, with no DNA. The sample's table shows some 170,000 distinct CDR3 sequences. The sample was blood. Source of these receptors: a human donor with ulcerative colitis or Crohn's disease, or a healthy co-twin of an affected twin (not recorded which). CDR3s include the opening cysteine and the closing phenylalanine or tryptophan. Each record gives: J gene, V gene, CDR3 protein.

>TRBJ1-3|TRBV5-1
CASSLDNSGNTIYF
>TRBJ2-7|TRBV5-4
CASSLAPTIEQYF
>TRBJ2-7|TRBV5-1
CASRWGPEGSYEQYF
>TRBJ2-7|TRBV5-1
CARIPRDRDSYEQYF
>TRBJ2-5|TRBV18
CASSPGNQETQYF
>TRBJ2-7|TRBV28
CASSLNRFSYEQYF
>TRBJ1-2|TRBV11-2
CASSLTGNGYTF
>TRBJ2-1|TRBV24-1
CATSDPVPTRGSSSYNEQFF
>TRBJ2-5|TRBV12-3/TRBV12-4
CASSSLAEETQYF
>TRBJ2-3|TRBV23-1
CASSQLSGRGRGDTQYF
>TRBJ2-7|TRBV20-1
CSATKGLYEQYF
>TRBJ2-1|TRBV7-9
CASSPRGGLYNEQFF
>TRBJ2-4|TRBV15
CATSPWEGPQKNIQYF
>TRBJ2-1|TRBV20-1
CSALSGTAYNEQFF
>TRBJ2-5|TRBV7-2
CASSPGTVQETQYF
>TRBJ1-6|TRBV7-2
CASGRTGQNSPLHF
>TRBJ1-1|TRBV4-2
CASSQEVGSNTEAFF
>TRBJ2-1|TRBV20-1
CSARDVDGYNEQFF
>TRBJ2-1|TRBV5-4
CASRSGRGGYNEQFF
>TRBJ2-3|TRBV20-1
CSAPRRGGTDTQYF